These T cell receptor beta chains were read from a single sample in a study of OX40 agonist ivuxolimab in advanced cancers. Assay used: immunoSEQ multiplex PCR; TCRdb lists only in-frame clones, some missing. The sample carries 6,000 to 6,500 clones, around three quarters recorded once. The source material was CD4+ or CD8+ T cells sorted from blood, sampled in a trial of the OX40 agonist ivuxolimab. These receptors came from an adult with an advanced solid tumor such as melanoma, head and neck, liver or kidney cancer. Each CDR3 is given with its conserved first and last residue. D genes are given only for firm matches. Expanded clones are given a class, and other clones once, few, many or no size at all.

V gene,clone size,J gene,D gene,CDR3 protein,CDR3 DNA
TRBV5-1,once,TRBJ2-6,-,CARELRDNPLSGANVLTF,TGCGCCAGAGAATTACGGGACAATCCGCTTAGTGGGGCCAACGTCCTGACTTTC
TRBV27,-,TRBJ2-7,TRBD2,CASSSPAGASYEQYF,TGTGCCAGCAGTTCTCCAGCGGGAGCGTCGTACGAGCAGTACTTC
TRBV7-3,once,TRBJ2-5,TRBD2,CASGTGTSSFPQETQYF,TGTGCCAGCGGTACCGGGACTAGCTCTTTCCCTCAAGAGACCCAGTACTTC
TRBV4-2,-,TRBJ2-7,-,CASSQELGNRVHEQYF,TGTGCCAGCAGCCAAGAGTTGGGAAACAGGGTCCACGAGCAGTACTTC
TRBV30,-,TRBJ2-7,-,CAWSVRGDISYEQYF,TGTGCCTGGAGTGTACGGGGGGACATTTCCTACGAGCAGTACTTC
TRBV7-2,-,TRBJ2-5,-,CASSLYRGLNQETQYF,TGTGCCAGCAGCTTATACCGGGGGCTTAATCAAGAGACCCAGTACTTC
TRBV7-3,-,TRBJ2-1,-,CASSLTARGSNEQFF,TGTGCCAGCAGCTTAACCGCACGGGGGTCGAATGAGCAGTTCTTC
TRBV9,-,TRBJ2-1,-,CASSVEGETYNEQFF,TGTGCCAGCAGCGTAGAAGGGGAAACCTACAATGAGCAGTTCTTC
TRBV10-3,few,TRBJ2-1,-,CAISESIGDNEQFF,TGTGCCATCAGTGAGTCGATAGGGGACAATGAGCAGTTCTTC
TRBV7-6,large,TRBJ1-3,TRBD1,CASSEDRASGNTIYF,TGTGCCAGCAGCGAGGACAGGGCGTCCGGAAACACCATATATTTT
TRBV7-9,-,TRBJ2-5,TRBD2,CASSLARGIQETQYF,TGTGCCAGCAGCTTAGCGCGGGGGATCCAAGAGACCCAGTACTTC
TRBV7-2,few,TRBJ2-7,TRBD2,CASSFSGGTYEQYF,TGTGCCAGCAGCTTTAGCGGGGGCACCTACGAGCAGTACTTC
TRBV9,-,TRBJ1-6,-,CASSPSSSYNSPLHF,TGTGCCAGCAGCCCGTCCAGCTCCTATAATTCACCCCTCCACTTT
TRBV5-1,-,TRBJ2-7,-,CASSWGDRLPTYEQYF,TGCGCCAGCAGCTGGGGCGACAGGTTACCTACCTACGAGCAGTACTTC
TRBV13,-,TRBJ1-1,TRBD1,CASSFGQANEAFF,TGTGCCAGCAGCTTCGGACAGGCCAATGAAGCTTTCTTT
TRBV4-1,-,TRBJ2-7,-,CASSQDREQYF,TGCGCCAGCAGCCAAGATAGGGAGCAGTACTTC